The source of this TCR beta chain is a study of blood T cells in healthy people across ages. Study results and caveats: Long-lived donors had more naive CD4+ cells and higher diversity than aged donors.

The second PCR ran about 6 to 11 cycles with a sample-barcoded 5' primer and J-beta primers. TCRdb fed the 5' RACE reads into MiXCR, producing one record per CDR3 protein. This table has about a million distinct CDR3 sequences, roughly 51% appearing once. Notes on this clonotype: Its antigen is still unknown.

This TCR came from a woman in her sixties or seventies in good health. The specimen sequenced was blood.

The DNA for the CDR3 is TGTGCCAGCTCCCGGGGACTAGCGGGGGTACCGTTCTTC. The encoded protein is CASSRGLAGVPFF. V is TRBV4-2 and J is TRBJ2-1, with 14 bases matching TRBD2. The ends lost 8 bases at V and 15 bases at J; junction bases unmatched: 9. CDR1 and CDR2 from the germline V gene are LGHNA and YNFKEQ. The CDR3 is 13 residues long.